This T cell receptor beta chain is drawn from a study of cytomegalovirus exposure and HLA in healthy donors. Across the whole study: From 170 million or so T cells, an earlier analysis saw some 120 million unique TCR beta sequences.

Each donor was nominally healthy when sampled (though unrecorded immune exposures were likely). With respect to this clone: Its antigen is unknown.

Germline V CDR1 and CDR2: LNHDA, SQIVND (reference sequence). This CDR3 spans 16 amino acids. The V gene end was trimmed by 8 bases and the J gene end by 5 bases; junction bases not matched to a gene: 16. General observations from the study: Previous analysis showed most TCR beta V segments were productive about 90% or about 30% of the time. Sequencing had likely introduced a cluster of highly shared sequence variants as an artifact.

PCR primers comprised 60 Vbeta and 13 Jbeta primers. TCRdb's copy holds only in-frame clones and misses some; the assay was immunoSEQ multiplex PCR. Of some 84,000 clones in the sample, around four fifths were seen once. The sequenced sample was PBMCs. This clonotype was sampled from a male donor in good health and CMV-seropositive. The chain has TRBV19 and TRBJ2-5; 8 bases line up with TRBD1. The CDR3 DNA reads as TGTGCCAGTGGGTTTGTCGTACAGGGGGATTTGGAGACCCAGTACTTC. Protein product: CASGFVVQGDLETQYF.